This T cell receptor (beta chain) came from a study of blood T cells in healthy people across ages. Combining a sample-barcoded 5' primer with a J-beta primer mix, a second PCR ran for 7 to 11 cycles. TCRdb re-called the 5' RACE reads through MiXCR, storing one row per CDR3 protein. The sample consists of roughly 2 million distinct CDR3 sequences, roughly 52% of them appearing once. Whole-study findings and limits: Estimates based on one million T cells were treated as lower bounds. Changes in expanded clonotypes were possibly confounded, as the CMV status of donors was unknown.

About this clonotype: Its antigen remains unknown.

From germline, CDR1 is LNHNV and CDR2 YYDKDF (reference sequence). V was pared by 3 bases and J by 0 bases, with 11 bases between. The CDR3 is made up of 15 amino acids. The chain joins TRBV15 to TRBJ2-5; no reliable D call. The receptor comes from a woman in her 40s in good health. The source material was blood. In DNA form, the CDR3 reads TGTGCCACCAGCAGGGGAACGACGGACCAAGAGACCCAGTACTTC. This sequence encodes CATSRGTTDQETQYF.